The 11 T cell receptor beta chains below were found in one sample sequenced in a study of human T cells and chemical hapten exposure. MiXCR, run by TCRdb on the RACE reads, gives a single entry per CDR3 protein. In the table there are about 140,000 distinct CDR3 sequences, roughly 12% of which are singletons. Described time point: patch test 2, 6 weeks after DPC sensitization. Treatment specified: therapeutic diphenylcyclopropenone sensitization with weekly scalp DPC. Sample: whole blood, taken in connection with sensitization to the hapten diphenylcyclopropenone (DPC). The receptors here all came from a woman between 45 and 65 years old with alopecia areata. Some clones in this sample may be carry-over from other donors' samples.

This clonotype was seen a handful of times. The CDR3 carries no conserved terminal phenylalanine or tryptophan, so it likely arises from a read error. No DNA is shown, since the ends of the CDR3 on it are uncertain; the CDR3 is the one TCRdb lists. The V gene is TRBV20-1, the J gene TRBJ2-1; the tabulated D call, TRBD2, remains unverified against the DNA. A total of 11 residues make up the CDR3, ends included. Germline CDR1 and CDR2: DFQATT and SNEGSKA (reference sequence). CDR3 sequence: CSAPPTSGITL.

This clonotype was seen just once. A read error may be the cause here, since a much bigger clone is one base away. The chain recombines TRBV6-5 with TRBJ2-4; possibly TRBD2 for D (6 bases). Looked up from germline, CDR1 is MNHEY and CDR2 is SVGAGI. This CDR3 spans 18 amino acids. CDR3 region: CASSPRLERALAKNTQYF. The CDR3 coding sequence is TGTGCCAGCAGCCCAAGACTGGAGCGGGCATTAGCCAAAAACACTCAGTACTTC.

The chain combines TRBV24-1 with TRBJ2-1; D perhaps matches TRBD2 (5 bases). CDR1 is KGHDR, CDR2 SFDVKD, per germline. The CDR3 loop spans 13 amino acids. V was cut by 0 bases and J by 7 bases, with 6 bases left in between. For the CDR3, the DNA is TGTGCCACCAGTGATTTGGAGCGGAATGAGCAGTTCTTC. This translates into CATSDLERNEQFF.

The table lists this clonotype with many counts. This chain's CDR3 is CASSPHGQSSYEQYF. The CDR3 bases are TGTGCCAGCAGCCCCCACGGCCAGAGCTCCTACGAGCAGTACTTC. The V gene is TRBV5-5, the J gene TRBJ2-7; D not certain. The V gene's germline CDR1 is SGHKS and CDR2 YYEKEE (reference sequence). The V and J ends lost 4 bases and 0 bases respectively, with 14 bases between them. This CDR3 region has 15 residues.

The table lists this clonotype with a few counts. The V and J genes are TRBV10-3 and TRBJ2-6; 10 bases map to TRBD2. This CDR3 is built from 16 residues. V shed 8 bases and J 0 bases; nucleotides not matched to a gene: 4. From germline, CDR1 is ENHRY and CDR2 SYGVKD. CDR3 residues: CAIGTSEISGANVLTF. DNA of the CDR3: TGTGCCATCGGGACTAGCGAAATCTCTGGGGCCAACGTCCTGACTTTC.

The table lists this clonotype with many counts. The chain has TRBV6-6 and TRBJ2-3; 13 bases match TRBD2. Per the germline V gene, CDR1 is MNHNY and CDR2 is SVGAGI (reference sequence). The trim removed 6 bases at V and 3 bases at J, leaving 6 bases unmatched. The CDR3 is 16 amino acids. The chain's CDR3 is CASRPLLAGGTDTQYF. The CDR3 DNA reads TGTGCCAGCAGACCCCTACTAGCGGGAGGGACAGATACGCAGTATTTT.

This clonotype occurred many times. This sequence joins TRBV19 and TRBJ2-3; D not resolved. Germline CDR1 LNHDA, CDR2 SQIVND (reference sequence). The CDR3 has 15 residues. Trimming left V 3 bases short and J 4 bases short, with 14 bases between. DNA for the CDR3: TGTGCCAGTAGTATGGGCTCTCTACGGGCAGATACGCAGTATTTT. It encodes CASSMGSLRADTQYF.

The V and J genes are TRBV6-6 and TRBJ2-5, with D tentatively TRBD1 (6 bases). Germline V gene sequence: CDR1 MNHNY, CDR2 SVGAGI (reference sequence). The CDR3 sequence is 15 residues long. V shed 5 bases and J shed 2 bases, with 15 bases lying between them. CDR3 residues: CASSTRDTLQETQYF. CDR3 bases: TGTGCCAGCAGTACCCGGGACACCTTACAAGAGACCCAGTACTTC.

This clonotype was found many times. The chain has TRBV5-4 and TRBJ1-1; D not certain. The germline gives CDR1 SGHNT, CDR2 YYREEE (reference sequence). Trimming cost V 6 bases and J 1 base, with 13 bases left between them. The length of the CDR3 is 14 residues. The CDR3 here is CASTPRPENTEAFF. CDR3 coding DNA: TGTGCCAGCACTCCCCGACCGGAGAACACTGAAGCTTTCTTT.

The chain recombines TRBV7-2 with TRBJ2-1; tentative D call: TRBD2 (5 bases). Germline CDR1 SGHTA, CDR2 FQGNSA. This CDR3 has 15 amino acids. V lost 0 bases and J 1 base, leaving 7 bases between the germline ends. The CDR3 reads CASSLAPGSYNEQFF. The CDR3 DNA follows: TGTGCCAGCAGCTTAGCCCCGGGATCCTACAATGAGCAGTTCTTC.

The chain uses TRBV18 and TRBJ2-3; unclear D gene. In germline, CDR1 is KGHSH, CDR2 LQKENI. V shed 0 bases and J shed 1 base, with 5 bases lying between them. The CDR3 is made up of 14 amino acids. CDR3 sequence: CASSPPRGTDTQYF. The DNA for the CDR3 is TGTGCCAGCTCACCACCACGGGGCACAGATACGCAGTATTTT. Supplemented by reference TRBV18 and TRBJ2-3, the full variable domain reads NAGVMQNPRHLVRRRGQEARLRCSPMKGHSHVYWYRQLPEEGLKFMVYLQKENIIDESGMPKERFSAEFPKEGPSILRIQQVVRGDSAAYFCASSPPRGTDTQYFGPGTRLTVL.